These T cell receptor beta chains were read from a single sample in a study of CD8 T cells in Susac syndrome. From the immunoSEQ multiplex PCR reads, TCRdb called clonotypes with MiXCR, one entry per CDR3 protein. The table has about 200,000 distinct CDR3 sequences, roughly 92% seen once. Sequenced: CD4+ T cells from PBMCs. These receptors were obtained from a human donor in good health. CDR3s leave out the opening cysteine and the closing phenylalanine or tryptophan. Clone size is shown for a subset of rows, as once, few, many or a class of expanded clone.

size	V	J	CDR3
NA	TRBV4-1	TRBJ2-7	ASTFYQGDSYEQY
few	TRBV3-1	TRBJ2-7	ASSLTGGSYEQY
NA	TRBV9	TRBJ1-2	ASSPGSPHT
NA	TRBV4-3	TRBJ1-6	ASSGSYNSPLH
NA	TRBV19	TRBJ1-1	ASSIQTGSTEAF
NA	TRBV10-3	TRBJ2-1	AISQNNEQF
once	TRBV14	TRBJ2-5	ASSPAGGPTKTQY
NA	TRBV5-6	TRBJ2-3	ASSGGTGGTDTQY
NA	TRBV3-1	TRBJ2-6	ASSQPHRVIGANVLT
NA	TRBV12-3/TRBV12-4	TRBJ1-1	ASSTGATTEAF
NA	TRBV5-1	TRBJ2-5	ASRLKSSSGAKETQY
NA	TRBV6-4	TRBJ2-3	ASSILAGADTQY
NA	TRBV19	TRBJ1-1	ASGARTDTEAF
NA	TRBV12-3/TRBV12-4	TRBJ2-7	ASTGAYEQY